What follows are 29 T cell receptor beta chains derived from one specimen sequenced in a study of T cell changes during pregnancy in multiple sclerosis. Sequenced by immunoSEQ multiplex PCR; TCRdb stores in-frame clones only, minus some. The sample yields over 55,000 clones, over 80% seen once. Sequenced material: CD8+ T cells from peripheral blood mononuclear cells, taken in the third trimester of pregnancy. The receptors here all came from a female donor in good health, enrolled as a control in a pregnancy study.

This chain uses TRBV27 with TRBJ2-7, with a weak D call TRBD2 (5 bases). In germline, CDR1 is MNHEY, CDR2 SMNVEV (reference sequence). The V gene lost 5 bases and the J gene lost 0 bases, with 8 bases spanning the gap. The CDR3 has 13 residues. CDR3 in DNA: TGTGCCAGCAGTCCGGGGAGCTCCTACGAGCAGTACTTC. Protein: CASSPGSSYEQYF.

The J gene is TRBJ2-7, the V gene TRBV4-3; 7 positions match TRBD1. With 1 base clipped from V and 3 bases from J, the junction kept 6 bases outside the gene matches. The CDR3 sequence is 15 residues long. Germline CDR1 is LGHNA and CDR2 is YSLEER. The CDR3 reads CASSQGQGISYEQYF. CDR3 bases: TGCGCCAGCAGCCAAGGACAGGGAATCAGCTACGAGCAGTACTTC.

The gene calls are TRBV9 and TRBJ1-3; tentatively, D is TRBD1 (6 bases). The CDR3 is 16 amino acids. Germline V CDR1 and CDR2: SGDLS, YYNGEE. The V end was cut by 4 bases, the J end by 3 bases, with 17 bases between. CDR3 region: CASSPGGGALGNTIYF. In DNA form, the CDR3 reads TGTGCCAGCAGCCCCGGAGGGGGGGCGCTTGGAAACACCATATATTTT.

The rearrangement joins TRBV5-1 to TRBJ2-2; 7 bases are shared with TRBD1. Germline CDR1 SGHRS, CDR2 YFSETQ. V was clipped by 3 bases and J by 3 bases; unmatched bases: 5. The CDR3 spans 15 residues. The CDR3 is CASSYRQGDTGELFF. The CDR3, as DNA: TGCGCCAGCAGCTACAGACAGGGTGACACCGGGGAGCTGTTTTTT.

The V and J genes are TRBV6-6 and TRBJ1-1; D possibly corresponds to TRBD1 (5 bases). This CDR3 is built from 15 residues. Germline values: CDR1 MNHNY, CDR2 SVGAGI (reference sequence). Trimming left V 0 bases short and J 1 base short, with 9 bases between. The CDR3 DNA reads as TGTGCCAGCAGTTACTCCCCGGGGGGGAACACTGAAGCTTTCTTT. As protein: CASSYSPGGNTEAFF.

V and J are TRBV19 and TRBJ2-1; no clear D. CDR3 length equals 14 residues. CDR1 LNHDA and CDR2 SQIVND come from the germline V gene (reference sequence). Trimming cost V 6 bases and J 0 bases, with 9 bases left between them. The CDR3 protein is CASRSFSSYNEQFF. DNA for the CDR3: TGTGCCAGTAGATCCTTCAGCTCCTACAATGAGCAGTTCTTC.

The chain joins TRBV4-1 to TRBJ1-5; D remains unclear. The CDR3 totals 13 residues. Germline V gene data show CDR1 as MGHRA and CDR2 as YSYEKL. The V end was cut by 0 bases, the J end by 4 bases, with 4 bases between. DNA of the CDR3: TGCGCCAGCAGCCAAGATCCAAATCAGCCCCAGCATTTT. It codes for CASSQDPNQPQHF.

This clone has just one count. The V gene is TRBV7-8, the J gene TRBJ1-1; no firm D call. CDR1 is SGHVS and CDR2 is FQNEAQ in the germline V gene. The V and J ends lost 5 bases and 5 bases respectively, with 12 bases between them. This CDR3 has 13 amino acids. The CDR3: CASSASGWTEAFF. CDR3 sequence (DNA): TGTGCCAGCAGCGCCTCCGGGTGGACTGAAGCTTTCTTT.

V gene TRBV29-1 combines with J gene TRBJ2-7, with 13 nucleotides matching TRBD2. CDR1 is SQVTM and CDR2 is ANQGSEA in the germline V gene. The CDR3 is 18 amino acids. V was clipped by 6 bases and J by 0 bases; unmatched bases: 14. The CDR3 nucleotides are TGCAGCGTGGCAGGGGGCGCGACTAGCGGGGGGCCCTCCTACGAGCAGTACTTC. It encodes CSVAGGATSGGPSYEQYF.

V usage is TRBV6-5 and J usage is TRBJ2-3, with 7 bases aligning to TRBD2. Germline trimming cut 6 bases from V and 1 base from J; bases unmatched to any gene: 7. From germline, CDR1 is MNHEY and CDR2 SVGAGI. There are 15 residues in the CDR3. The CDR3 protein is CASSPPRGGTDTQYF. The CDR3 DNA sequence: TGTGCCAGCAGCCCTCCTCGGGGGGGCACAGATACGCAGTATTTT.

The chain recombines TRBV5-6 with TRBJ1-2, with D perhaps TRBD1 (6 bases). Germline V gene sequence: CDR1 SGHDT, CDR2 YYEEEE. The CDR3 totals 15 residues. V lost 3 bases and J lost 2, with 14 bases in between. The DNA of the CDR3 is TGTGCCAGCAGCTCTAAACAGGGCCCAAACTATGGCTACACCTTC. Residues: CASSSKQGPNYGYTF.

This clone was detected only once. V gene TRBV7-9 combines with J gene TRBJ1-2; a weak D match, TRBD1 (5 bases). Per germline, CDR1 SEHNR and CDR2 FQNEAQ (reference sequence). V lost 5 bases and J 2 bases, leaving 6 bases between the germline ends. The length of the CDR3 is 12 residues. Written as DNA, the CDR3 is TGTGCCAGCAGCCAGGGAAACTATGGCTACACCTTC. It yields the protein CASSQGNYGYTF.

The chain links TRBV27 to TRBJ1-2; TRBD1 agrees at 8 bases. With 10 bases clipped from V and 0 bases from J, the junction kept 1 base outside the gene matches. The CDR3 is 12 residues long. Germline V CDR1 and CDR2: MNHEY, SMNVEV (reference sequence). The CDR3 spells CATQGANYGYTF. The CDR3 nucleotides read TGTGCCACACAGGGGGCTAACTATGGCTACACCTTC.

The chain is built from TRBV9 and TRBJ1-1, with D uncertain. The V end was cut by 0 bases, the J end by 4 bases, with 7 bases between. This CDR3 comprises 13 residues. CDR1 and CDR2 (germline): SGDLS, YYNGEE. CDR3 DNA: TGTGCCAGCAGCGTAGGAGGTAGCACTGAAGCTTTCTTT. It encodes CASSVGGSTEAFF.

The V and J genes are TRBV9 and TRBJ2-3, with D unresolved. The germline CDR1 and CDR2 sequences are SGDLS and YYNGEE. Trimming cost V 4 bases and J 5 bases, with 23 bases left between them. This CDR3 spans 17 amino acids. The CDR3 reads CASSPDDRDLRKDTQYF. DNA of the CDR3: TGTGCCAGCAGCCCCGATGACCGCGACCTGAGGAAAGATACGCAGTATTTT.

The gene calls are TRBV2 and TRBJ1-2, with TRBD1 as a possible D gene (5 bases). The CDR3 is 14 residues long. The V end lost 3 bases, the J end lost 8 bases, and 16 bases lay between the germline ends. The germline CDR1 and CDR2 sequences are SNHLY and FYNNEI. CDR3 in amino acids: CASSDVRQGKGYTF. The DNA of the CDR3 is TGTGCCAGCAGTGATGTGAGGCAGGGCAAGGGCTACACCTTC.

This chain connects TRBV15 to TRBJ2-2; D possibly corresponds to TRBD1 (6 bases). The CDR3 has 14 residues. V shed 8 bases and J shed 4 bases, with 14 bases lying between them. Germline V CDR1 and CDR2: LNHNV, YYDKDF (reference sequence). This chain's CDR3 is CATASRGSTGELFF. CDR3 coding DNA: TGTGCCACCGCGTCCAGGGGATCCACCGGGGAGCTGTTTTTT.

V is TRBV30 and J is TRBJ1-2; D gene uncertain. The CDR3 sequence is 12 residues long. CDR1 is GTSNPN, CDR2 SVGIG, per germline (reference sequence). Deletions cut 0 bases from V and 4 bases from J, with 6 bases between. CDR3 coding DNA: TGTGCCTGGAGTGTATTCAGCTATGGCTACACCTTC. Translation gives CAWSVFSYGYTF.

V usage is TRBV5-8 and J usage is TRBJ2-5; no clear D gene. CDR3 length: 14 residues. V was pared by 2 bases and J by 0 bases, with 8 bases between. Germline V gene lookup returns CDR1 SGHTS and CDR2 YDEGEE. The CDR3 is CASSFLLYQETQYF. In DNA, the CDR3 is TGTGCCAGCAGCTTCCTACTCTACCAAGAGACCCAGTACTTC.

In this sample, this clone turned up once. This chain uses TRBV4-3 with TRBJ1-2; 8 nucleotides line up with TRBD1. The V segment lost 2 bases and the J segment 0 bases; nucleotides outside the gene matches: 8. This CDR3 spans 17 amino acids. Germline V gives CDR1 LGHNA, CDR2 YSLEER. CDR3 sequence (DNA): TGCGCCAGCAGCCAAACCCGACAGGGGTCTGCTAACTATGGCTACACCTTC. It specifies CASSQTRQGSANYGYTF.

V gene TRBV16 combines with J gene TRBJ1-1; unclear D gene. Between the trimmed V and J ends, which lost 4 bases and 11 bases, there was a span of 11 bases. Germline assignment: CDR1 KGHSY and CDR2 FQNENV. CDR3 length equals 11 residues. Written as DNA, the CDR3 is TGTGCCAGCAGCCCCTCAGGTTCGGCTTTCTTT. This encodes CASSPSGSAFF.

This clone appeared a single time. The J gene is TRBJ2-1, the V gene TRBV4-1; 7 nucleotides line up with TRBD2. The CDR3 spans 15 residues. Trimming at V came to 1 base and at J to 9 bases, leaving 9 bases not matched to a gene. The V gene's germline CDR1 is MGHRA and CDR2 YSYEKL. CDR3 bases: TGCGCCAGCAGCCAAGGAACGACTAGCTTTCCTGAGCAGTTCTTC. Encoded protein: CASSQGTTSFPEQFF.

The gene calls are TRBV13 and TRBJ2-7, with 11 bases fitting TRBD2. Trimming removed 0 bases from V and 2 bases from J; junction bases left unmatched: 9. The CDR3 runs 18 residues. CDR1 and CDR2 (germline): PRHDT, FYEKMQ (reference sequence). The CDR3 coding sequence is TGTGCCAGCAGCTTAGGCCTCTTAGCGGGGGGGTCCGCCTACGAGCAGTACTTC. Protein: CASSLGLLAGGSAYEQYF.

This rearrangement joins TRBV13 to TRBJ2-1, with 10 bases aligning to TRBD2. V shed 2 bases and J 6 bases; nucleotides not matched to a gene: 13. Germline V CDR1 and CDR2: PRHDT, FYEKMQ (reference sequence). The CDR3 length is 18 residues. CDR3 DNA: TGTGCCAGCAGCTTACGCCTAGCGGGGGTCGCTCCGGGCAATGAGCAGTTCTTC. Translation: CASSLRLAGVAPGNEQFF.

This clone appeared once. The chain uses TRBV5-5 and TRBJ1-4; TRBD1 matches at 8 bases. V lost 0 bases, J lost 4 bases, and 11 bases stayed unmatched. CDR1 is SGHKS and CDR2 is YYEKEE in the germline V gene (reference sequence). The CDR3 consists of 18 residues. The CDR3: CASSLAVARGRLNEKLFF. In DNA, the CDR3 is TGTGCCAGCAGCTTGGCCGTGGCCAGGGGGCGCCTTAATGAAAAACTGTTTTTT.

The chain combines TRBV11-2 with TRBJ1-5; 9 bases agree with TRBD1. Germline loops: CDR1 SGHAT, CDR2 FQNNGV. This CDR3 has 16 amino acids. V trimming: 1 base; J trimming: 4 bases; junction bases outside the gene matches: 5. CDR3 bases: TGTGCCAGCAGCTTAGGGGACAGGGCATATAATCAGCCCCAGCATTTT. This sequence encodes CASSLGDRAYNQPQHF.

This clone was counted a few times. The rearrangement uses TRBV18 and TRBJ1-6; 7 bases are shared with TRBD1. The V gene end was trimmed by 0 bases and the J gene end by 5 bases; junction bases not matched to a gene: 4. The germline V gene encodes CDR1 KGHSH and CDR2 LQKENI. The CDR3 is made up of 16 amino acids. The CDR3 loop is CASSPPRQGDNSPLHF. The CDR3 DNA reads as TGTGCCAGCTCACCACCGAGACAGGGCGATAATTCACCCCTCCACTTT.

The chain combines TRBV6-4 with TRBJ1-1; D is undetermined. The CDR3 consists of 14 residues. Per the germline V gene, CDR1 is MRHNA and CDR2 is SNTAGT. V lost 0 bases and J 1 base, leaving 6 bases between the germline ends. Written as DNA, the CDR3 is TGTGCCAGCAGTGACTCGTCAGAGAACACTGAAGCTTTCTTT. It specifies CASSDSSENTEAFF.

V gene TRBV29-1 combines with J gene TRBJ2-5; the match to TRBD1 covers 7 bases. Germline V CDR1 and CDR2: SQVTM, ANQGSEA. The J segment lost 4 bases and the V segment lost 0 bases, leaving 11 bases of the junction unmatched. The CDR3 totals 16 residues. The CDR3 region is CSVEDQGQEARETQYF. CDR3 DNA sequence: TGCAGCGTTGAAGATCAAGGACAGGAGGCGAGAGAGACCCAGTACTTC. Drawing the rest from reference TRBV29-1 and TRBJ2-5, the complete variable domain is SAVISQKPSRDICQRGTSLTIQCQVDSQVTMMFWYRQQPGQSLTLIATANQGSEATYESGFVIDKFPISRPNLTFSTLTVSNMSPEDSSIYLCSVEDQGQEARETQYFGPGTRLLVL.